These 2 T cell receptor beta chains share one sample of origin, sequenced in a study of CD8+ T cells in alopecia areata. Investigators isolated RNA and reverse transcribed it into cDNA to act as the sequencing template. The method was immunoSEQ multiplex PCR; TCRdb's version includes in-frame clones alone and lacks a portion of them. The data hold just over 20,000 clones, with roughly 60% observed a single time. A few patients had their CD4+ cells sorted into CD25+CD127- cells. The specimen was CD4+ Tregs sorted from blood. These receptors all stem from a human donor with alopecia areata.

This chain connects TRBV5-1 to TRBJ2-2; D possibly corresponds to TRBD1 (5 bases). V gave up 4 bases and J gave up 6 bases, with 19 bases separating them. CDR3 length: 16 residues. CDR1 is SGHRS and CDR2 is YFSETQ in the germline V gene. The CDR3 coding sequence is TGCGCCAGCAGCCTAGTTGGGCCAGGGTCCTCCGGGGAGCTGTTTTTT. Protein: CASSLVGPGSSGELFF.

CDR3 residues: CASSLSQSFKGLYNYEQYF. The DNA for the CDR3 is TGTGCCAGCAGTTTATCTCAGTCATTTAAGGGACTTTACAACTACGAGCAGTACTTC. The chain combines TRBV28 with TRBJ2-7, with a weak D call TRBD2 (6 bases). CDR3 length equals 19 residues. The ends were cut back, 1 base at V and 3 bases at J, with 25 bases in the middle. Germline CDR1 MDHEN, CDR2 SYDVKM.